These 30 T cell receptor beta chains share one sample of origin, sequenced in a study of blood T cells in healthy people across ages. A second PCR, run for 7 to 11 cycles, used a sample-barcoded 5' primer plus a J-beta primer mix. TCRdb independently ran MiXCR on the 5' RACE reads; one entry per CDR3 protein. The table has under 2 million distinct CDR3 sequences, roughly 32% seen once. The sequencing sample was made of blood. The source of these receptors is a woman in her twenties or thirties in good health.

This clonotype was counted ten times or more. The chain combines TRBV10-3 with TRBJ2-7, with 10 bases aligning to TRBD2. The CDR3 covers 13 residues. The V gene's germline CDR1 is ENHRY and CDR2 SYGVKD. V lost 9 bases and J lost 1; bases outside the gene matches: 3. As DNA, the CDR3 is TGTGCCATTCGACTAGCGGGTTCCTACGAGCAGTACTTC. The encoded protein is CAIRLAGSYEQYF.

The chain uses TRBV12-3 or TRBV12-4 and TRBJ2-3; the D gene is possibly TRBD1 (6 bases). V was cut by 9 bases and J by 5 bases, with 12 bases left in between. The CDR3 has 12 residues. The CDR3 spells CARQGPGDTQYF. The CDR3 DNA follows: TGTGCCAGGCAGGGGCCCGGAGATACGCAGTATTTT.

This chain links TRBV29-1 with TRBJ2-1, with D possibly TRBD1 on 6 matching bases. V lost 7 bases and J 0 bases, leaving 13 bases between the germline ends. CDR1 and CDR2 from the germline V gene are SQVTM and ANQGSEA. This CDR3 is built from 14 residues. DNA for the CDR3: TGCAGCGAGTACGACAGGAGCTCCTACAATGAGCAGTTCTTC. This encodes CSEYDRSSYNEQFF.

This clonotype has a handful of counts. The chain joins TRBV6-1 to TRBJ2-5; D is possibly TRBD1 (6 bases). Germline V gene sequence: CDR1 MNHNS, CDR2 SASEGT. The V and J ends lost 6 bases and 7 bases respectively, with 18 bases between them. The CDR3 is made up of 14 amino acids. As DNA, the CDR3 is TGTGCCAGCAGAAACTCAGGGGAGCCGGGGACCCAGTACTTC. Translated: CASRNSGEPGTQYF.

On this clonotype itself: This may arise from a read error, as a much more abundant clone is one base away. This chain joins TRBV29-1 and TRBJ2-6; D is perhaps TRBD2 (6 bases). This CDR3 is built from 15 residues. Germline CDR1 SQVTM, CDR2 ANQGSEA. CDR3 region: CSVEVEGTGANVRTF. The CDR3 nucleotides are TGCAGCGTTGAAGTAGAGGGGACTGGGGCCAACGTCCGGACTTTC.

This clonotype came up many times. V is TRBV7-3 and J is TRBJ2-6; 10 bases are shared with TRBD2. The CDR3 is made up of 19 amino acids. CDR1 is SGHTA and CDR2 is FQGTGA in the germline V gene. V lost 1 base and J lost 3; bases outside the gene matches: 9. CDR3 loop: CASSLSALAGGVGANVLTF. The CDR3 DNA follows: TGTGCCAGCAGCTTAAGTGCGTTAGCGGGAGGTGTTGGGGCCAACGTCCTGACTTTC. Complete variable domain (other parts from reference TRBV7-3 and TRBJ2-6): GAGVSQTPSNKVTEKGKYVELRCDPISGHTALYWYRQSLGQGPEFLIYFQGTGAADDSGLPNDRFFAVRPEGSVSTLKIQRTERGDSAVYLCASSLSALAGGVGANVLTFGAGSRLTVL.

The table lists this clonotype with many counts. V usage is TRBV29-1 and J usage is TRBJ2-5; D ambiguous. Germline V lookup: CDR1 SQVTM, CDR2 ANQGSEA. The ends were cut back, 4 bases at V and 5 bases at J, with 11 bases in the middle. The CDR3 totals 12 residues. CDR3 sequence (DNA): TGCAGCGTTGGGCAGTGGACGGAGACCCAGTACTTC. This encodes CSVGQWTETQYF.

The chain employs TRBV4-1 and TRBJ2-1, with D unclear. V was clipped by 4 bases and J by 10 bases, with 17 bases between them. Germline-derived CDR1 and CDR2 are MGHRA and YSYEKL. The CDR3 is 14 residues long. The CDR3 nucleotides read TGCGCCAGCAGCCGATCGGACGTCCTCGGCGAGCAGTTCTTC. It codes for CASSRSDVLGEQFF.

The chain couples TRBV20-1 to TRBJ1-5, with D unclear. CDR1 is DFQATT and CDR2 is SNEGSKA in the germline V gene (reference sequence). This CDR3 comprises 13 residues. Trimming shortened V by 5 bases and J by 3 bases, and 11 bases separated the two germline ends. Here the CDR3 reads CSAPVDLNQPQHF. The CDR3, as DNA: TGCAGTGCTCCGGTAGATCTCAATCAGCCCCAGCATTTT.

This clonotype was counted a few times. The rearrangement links TRBV3-1 to TRBJ1-6, with TRBD1 identical over 9 bases. The CDR3 runs 16 residues. Losses at the gene ends were 6 bases for V and 7 bases for J; bases not matched to a gene: 10. Per the germline V gene, CDR1 is LGHDT and CDR2 is YNNKEL (reference sequence). In DNA, the CDR3 is TGTGCCAGCAGGCTACTAGGACAGGGGAAGAATTCACCCCTCCACTTT. This encodes CASRLLGQGKNSPLHF.

In its sample, this clonotype was seen many times. The V and J genes are TRBV29-1 and TRBJ2-5; 15 bases match TRBD2. J lost 4 bases, V lost 1 base, and 1 base had no gene match. This CDR3 contains 15 residues. Germline V gene lookup returns CDR1 SQVTM and CDR2 ANQGSEA. CDR3 DNA: TGCAGCGTTGAAGGGACTAGCGGGAGGGCAGAGACCCAGTACTTC. It specifies CSVEGTSGRAETQYF.

The rearrangement links TRBV9 to TRBJ2-1; 8 bases agree with TRBD2. The ends lost 2 bases at V and 5 bases at J; junction bases unmatched: 3. The CDR3 extends over 14 amino acids. The germline CDR1 and CDR2 sequences are SGDLS and YYNGEE. As DNA, the CDR3 is TGTGCCAGCAGCGTTAGCGGGGTACACAATGAGCAGTTCTTC. It is translated as CASSVSGVHNEQFF.

This chain connects TRBV18 to TRBJ1-1; D gene unclear. Per the germline V gene, CDR1 is KGHSH and CDR2 is LQKENI. V lost 2 bases, J lost 7 bases, and 8 bases lay in between. This CDR3 has 12 amino acids. CDR3 nucleotides: TGTGCCAGCTCACCAGCCAGATTTGAAGCTTTCTTT. It encodes CASSPARFEAFF.

This clonotype came up a few times. The V call is TRBV5-1, the J call TRBJ2-1; 10 bases agree with TRBD2. CDR1 and CDR2 (germline): SGHRS, YFSETQ. This CDR3 contains 13 residues. V lost 6 bases and J lost 5; bases outside the gene matches: 2. The CDR3 sequence is CASKAGGNNEQFF. The DNA of the CDR3 is TGCGCCAGCAAAGCGGGAGGGAACAATGAGCAGTTCTTC.

The V gene is TRBV4-1, the J gene TRBJ2-3; 8 positions match TRBD2. This CDR3 has 16 residues. V lost 2 bases to trimming and J lost 4 bases; unmatched junction nucleotides: 8. Germline V CDR1 and CDR2: MGHRA, YSYEKL. This chain's CDR3 is CASSQLSGRSPDTQYF. The CDR3 nucleotides are TGCGCCAGCAGCCAACTCAGCGGGAGAAGTCCAGATACGCAGTATTTT.

This clonotype has just a few counts. The J gene is TRBJ2-4, the V gene TRBV12-3 or TRBV12-4, with 13 bases aligning to TRBD2. The DNA matches TRBJ2-7 better at its end, which makes the J call doubtful. The CDR3 has 19 residues. This chain's CDR3 is CASSLWQGVQGLAGNEQYF. The CDR3 DNA reads as TGTGCCAGCAGTTTATGGCAGGGGGTACAGGGACTAGCGGGGAACGAGCAGTACTTC.

The chain employs TRBV12-3 or TRBV12-4 and TRBJ2-7, with unresolved D. V gave up 2 bases and J gave up 4 bases, with 12 bases separating them. This CDR3 has 14 amino acids. CDR3 bases: TGTGCCAGCAGTTTACGGCAGACGTATTACGAGCAGTACTTC. This encodes CASSLRQTYYEQYF.

A note on this clonotype: Relative to the germline gene, one junction end is altered; a read error may explain this. This sequence joins TRBV10-3 and TRBJ1-2; D may be TRBD1 (5 bases). CDR3 length: 13 amino acids. Germline V gives CDR1 ENHRY, CDR2 SYGVKD. The CDR3 DNA reads TGTGCCACCAGTGAGGAGAGCTTGGGGCGCTACACCTTC. It codes for CATSEESLGRYTF.

Ten or more counts support this clonotype. The DNA of the CDR3 is TGTGCCACCAGCAGAGATGCAGAAGAGACCCAGTACTTC. Translating gives CATSRDAEETQYF. This chain connects TRBV15 to TRBJ2-5; D gene unclear. Trimming removed 0 bases at V and 3 bases at J, with 5 bases between. CDR1 and CDR2 from the germline V gene are LNHNV and YYDKDF (reference sequence). This CDR3 is built from 13 residues.

The chain couples TRBV5-1 to TRBJ2-1; perhaps D is TRBD1 or TRBD2 (5 bases each). Germline CDR1 reads SGHRS; CDR2 reads YFSETQ. CDR3 length: 16 amino acids. With 0 bases removed from V and 8 bases from J, the gap between germline ends came to 18 bases. The CDR3 loop reads CASSLEWGGPAHEQFF. The DNA for the CDR3 is TGCGCCAGCAGCTTGGAGTGGGGCGGGCCTGCGCATGAGCAGTTCTTC. Complete variable domain (other parts from reference TRBV5-1 and TRBJ2-1): KAGVTQTPRYLIKTRGQQVTLSCSPISGHRSVSWYQQTPGQGLQFLFEYFSETQRNKGNFPGRFSGRQFSNSRSEMNVSTLELGDSALYLCASSLEWGGPAHEQFFGPGTRLTVL.

As to this clonotype: A read error may be the cause here, since a much bigger clone is one base away. The V call is TRBV2, the J call TRBJ1-1, with D perhaps matching TRBD1 (5 bases). Looked up from germline, CDR1 is SNHLY and CDR2 is FYNNEI. CDR3 length: 14 amino acids. The CDR3 spells CAGSESRGITEAFF. The CDR3 region has the DNA TGTGCCGGCAGTGAAAGTAGGGGTATCACTGAAGCTTTCTTT.

In the case of this clonotype: Just one base apart from a much larger clone, this may be a read error. This chain uses TRBV4-1 with TRBJ2-3; maybe TRBD1 (6 bases). Germline-derived CDR1 and CDR2 are MGHRA and YSYEKL. CDR3 length: 15 residues. CDR3 in amino acids: CTSSQGGYGGDTQYF. For the CDR3, the DNA is TGCACCAGCAGCCAAGGGGGATATGGGGGAGATACGCAGTATTTT.

This clonotype was observed a handful of times. The rearrangement links TRBV4-2 to TRBJ2-7; 7 positions match TRBD1. Trimming cost V 0 bases and J 4 bases; bases outside gene matches: 9. The CDR3 has 16 amino acids. Germline CDR1 LGHNA, CDR2 YNFKEQ. CDR3 DNA: TGTGCCAGCAGCCAAGATAGGGGGACAGATGATTACGAGCAGTACTTC. As protein: CASSQDRGTDDYEQYF.

This clonotype showed up just a few times. This sequence joins TRBV20-1 and TRBJ1-6; perhaps TRBD1 as D (6 bases). CDR3 length: 13 amino acids. Germline CDR1 is DFQATT and CDR2 is SNEGSKA (reference sequence). V gave up 6 bases and J gave up 6 bases, with 12 bases separating them. The CDR3 region is CSAGQTSNSPLHF. The CDR3 DNA reads as TGCAGTGCAGGACAGACCAGTAATTCACCCCTCCACTTT.

This clonotype came up a few times. The chain recombines TRBV20-1 with TRBJ2-1; tentative D call: TRBD2 (5 bases). The CDR3 extends over 15 amino acids. In germline, CDR1 is DFQATT, CDR2 SNEGSKA (reference sequence). The V and J ends lost 3 bases and 0 bases respectively, with 12 bases between them. CDR3 protein: CSASLDLSSYNEQFF. Written as DNA, the CDR3 is TGCAGTGCTAGCCTGGACTTGAGCTCCTACAATGAGCAGTTCTTC.

This chain connects TRBV27 to TRBJ2-3, with D tentatively TRBD1 (6 bases). The CDR3 length is 19 residues. V shed 7 bases and J shed 0 bases, with 26 bases lying between them. Germline V gene data show CDR1 as MNHEY and CDR2 as SMNVEV (reference sequence). CDR3 sequence reads: CASKIIRDNRISSTDTQYF. The CDR3 nucleotides are TGTGCCAGCAAAATTATCCGGGACAATCGCATTTCTAGCACAGATACGCAGTATTTT.

The rearrangement links TRBV5-1 to TRBJ1-1, with D possibly being TRBD1 (5 bases). There are 14 residues in the CDR3. Per the germline V gene, CDR1 is SGHRS and CDR2 is YFSETQ. The V and J ends lost 0 bases and 6 bases respectively, with 12 bases between them. The CDR3 spells CASSLAGLGAEAFF. In nucleotides, the CDR3 is TGCGCCAGCAGCTTGGCGGGGCTGGGGGCTGAAGCTTTCTTT.

The rearrangement uses TRBV10-3 and TRBJ2-7; 7 bases fit TRBD1. Per germline, CDR1 ENHRY and CDR2 SYGVKD. This CDR3 has 12 residues. After removal of 10 bases from V and 5 bases from J, the junction contained 8 bases not matched to a gene. The CDR3 loop reads CATTTGIHEQYF. CDR3 DNA: TGTGCCACCACGACAGGGATCCACGAGCAGTACTTC.

The sample holds many counts of this clonotype. The chain employs TRBV29-1 and TRBJ2-3; possible D gene TRBD2, 6 bases. This CDR3 is 11 amino acids long. The V and J ends lost 5 bases and 9 bases respectively, with 12 bases between them. The germline V gene has CDR1 SQVTM and CDR2 ANQGSEA. The CDR3: CSVRGTGTQYF. CDR3 DNA: TGCAGCGTTCGCGGGACGGGGACGCAGTATTTT.

This clonotype turned up a few times. The V gene is TRBV6-1, the J gene TRBJ2-5, with 8 bases matching TRBD1. The length of the CDR3 is 15 residues. V shed 5 bases and J 7 bases; nucleotides not matched to a gene: 12. From germline, CDR1 is MNHNS and CDR2 SASEGT. The CDR3 spells CASSHDPDRAGTQYF. For the CDR3, the DNA is TGTGCCAGCAGTCACGACCCGGACAGGGCTGGGACCCAGTACTTC.